Following are 2 T cell receptor beta chains from one sample sequenced in a study of OX40 agonist ivuxolimab in advanced cancers. TCRdb keeps only in-frame clones here, not all; method: immunoSEQ multiplex PCR. The sample lists approximately 72,000 clones, approximately 86% occurring once. This sample comprised CD4+ or CD8+ T cells sorted from blood, obtained in a trial of the OX40 agonist ivuxolimab. The receptors were sampled from an adult with an advanced solid tumor such as melanoma, head and neck, liver or kidney cancer.

The CDR3, as DNA: TGTGCCAGCTCCCCTCCGGCGGGGGGGCCCAATGAGCAGTTCTTC. Translating gives CASSPPAGGPNEQFF. The chain uses TRBV7-8 and TRBJ2-1, with 9 positions matching TRBD2. From germline, CDR1 is SGHVS and CDR2 FQNEAQ. The CDR3 has 15 residues. With V trimmed by 8 bases and J by 6 bases, 11 bases remained unmatched.

The rearrangement links TRBV9 to TRBJ2-5; maybe TRBD2 (6 bases). Per germline, CDR1 SGDLS and CDR2 YYNGEE. The CDR3 runs 15 residues. Deletions cut 4 bases from V and 2 bases from J, with 15 bases between. CDR3 DNA sequence: TGTGCCAGCAGCCCTTACATAGCGGAACAAGAGACCCAGTACTTC. It translates to CASSPYIAEQETQYF. Looking up the rest from reference TRBV9 and TRBJ2-5 gives the full variable domain: DSGVTQTPKHLITATGQRVTLRCSPRSGDLSVYWYQQSLDQGLQFLIQYYNGEERAKGNILERFSAQQFPDLHSELNLSSLELGDSALYFCASSPYIAEQETQYFGPGTRLLVL.